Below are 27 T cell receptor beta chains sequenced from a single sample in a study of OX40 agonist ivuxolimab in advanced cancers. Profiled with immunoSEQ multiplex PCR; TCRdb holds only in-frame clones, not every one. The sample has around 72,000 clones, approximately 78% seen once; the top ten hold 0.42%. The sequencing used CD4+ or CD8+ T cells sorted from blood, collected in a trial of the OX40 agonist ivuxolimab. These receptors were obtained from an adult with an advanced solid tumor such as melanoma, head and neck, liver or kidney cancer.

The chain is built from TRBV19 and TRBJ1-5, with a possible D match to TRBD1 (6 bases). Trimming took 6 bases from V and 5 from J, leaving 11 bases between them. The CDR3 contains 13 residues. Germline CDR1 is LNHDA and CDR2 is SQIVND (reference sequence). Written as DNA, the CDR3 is TGTGCCAGTAGGAACAGGGTTGATCAGCCCCAGCATTTT. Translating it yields CASRNRVDQPQHF.

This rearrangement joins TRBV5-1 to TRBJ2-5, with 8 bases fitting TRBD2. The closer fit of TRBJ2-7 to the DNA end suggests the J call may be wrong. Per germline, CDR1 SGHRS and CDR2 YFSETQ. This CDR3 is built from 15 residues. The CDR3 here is CASSLVAGISNEQYF. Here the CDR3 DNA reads TGCGCCAGCAGCTTAGTAGCGGGAATTTCTAACGAGCAGTACTTC.

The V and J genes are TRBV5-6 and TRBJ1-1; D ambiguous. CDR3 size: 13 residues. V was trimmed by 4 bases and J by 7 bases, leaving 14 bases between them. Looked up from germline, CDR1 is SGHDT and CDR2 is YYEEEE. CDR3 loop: CASSTLAGIEAFF. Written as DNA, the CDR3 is TGTGCCAGCAGCACTCTTGCTGGGATTGAAGCTTTCTTT. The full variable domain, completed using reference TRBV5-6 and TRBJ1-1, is DAGVTQSPTHLIKTRGQQVTLRCSPKSGHDTVSWYQQALGQGPQFIFQYYEEEERQRGNFPDRFSGHQFPNYSSELNVNALLLGDSALYLCASSTLAGIEAFFGQGTRLTVV.

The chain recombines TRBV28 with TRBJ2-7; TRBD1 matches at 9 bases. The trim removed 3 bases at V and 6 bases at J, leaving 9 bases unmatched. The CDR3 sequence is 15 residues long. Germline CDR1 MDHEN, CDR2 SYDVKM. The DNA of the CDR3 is TGTGCCAGCAGTTTTGTCAGGACAGGGGTTGGCGAGCAGTACTTC. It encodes CASSFVRTGVGEQYF.

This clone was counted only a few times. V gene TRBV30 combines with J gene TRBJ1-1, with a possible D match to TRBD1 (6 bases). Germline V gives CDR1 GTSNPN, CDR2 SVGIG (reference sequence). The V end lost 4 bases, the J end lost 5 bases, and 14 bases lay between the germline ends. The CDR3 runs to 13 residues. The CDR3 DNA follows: TGTGCCTGGATGGGCAGGGGAGGAACTGAAGCTTTCTTT. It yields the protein CAWMGRGGTEAFF.

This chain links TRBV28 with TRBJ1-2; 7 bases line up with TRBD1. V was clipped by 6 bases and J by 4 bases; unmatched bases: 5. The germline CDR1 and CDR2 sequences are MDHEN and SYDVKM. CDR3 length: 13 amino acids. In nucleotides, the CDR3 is TGTGCCAGCAGCTTGACAGGGATCTATGGCTACACCTTC. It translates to CASSLTGIYGYTF.

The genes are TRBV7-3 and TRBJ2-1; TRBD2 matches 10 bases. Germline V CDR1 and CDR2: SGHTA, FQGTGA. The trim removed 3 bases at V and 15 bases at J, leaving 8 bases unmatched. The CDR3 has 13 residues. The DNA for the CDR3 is TGTGCCAGCAGCTTTATGCCTAGCGGGAGTCCGTTCTTC. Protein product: CASSFMPSGSPFF. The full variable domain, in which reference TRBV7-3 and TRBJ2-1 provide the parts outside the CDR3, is GAGVSQTPSNKVTEKGKYVELRCDPISGHTALYWYRQSLGQGPEFLIYFQGTGAADDSGLPNDRFFAVRPEGSVSTLKIQRTERGDSAVYLCASSFMPSGSPFFGPGTRLTVL.

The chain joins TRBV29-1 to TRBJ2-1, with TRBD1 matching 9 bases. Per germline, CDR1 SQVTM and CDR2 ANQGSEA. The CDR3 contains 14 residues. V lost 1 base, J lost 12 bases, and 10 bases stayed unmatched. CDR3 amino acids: CSVEVGQGLSGQFF. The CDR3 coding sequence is TGCAGCGTTGAAGTGGGACAGGGATTATCTGGGCAGTTCTTC.

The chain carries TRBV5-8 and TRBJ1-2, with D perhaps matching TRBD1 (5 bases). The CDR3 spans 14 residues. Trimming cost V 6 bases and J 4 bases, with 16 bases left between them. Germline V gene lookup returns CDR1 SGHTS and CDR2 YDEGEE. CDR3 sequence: CASMRLGETYGYTF. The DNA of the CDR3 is TGTGCCAGCATGCGACTGGGGGAGACCTATGGCTACACCTTC.

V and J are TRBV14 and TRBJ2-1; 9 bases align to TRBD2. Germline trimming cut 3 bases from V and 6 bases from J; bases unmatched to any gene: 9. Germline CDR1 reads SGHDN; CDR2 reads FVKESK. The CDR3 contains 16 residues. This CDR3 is CASSHPPGLALNEQFF. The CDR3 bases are TGTGCCAGCAGCCACCCTCCGGGACTAGCCCTCAATGAGCAGTTCTTC.

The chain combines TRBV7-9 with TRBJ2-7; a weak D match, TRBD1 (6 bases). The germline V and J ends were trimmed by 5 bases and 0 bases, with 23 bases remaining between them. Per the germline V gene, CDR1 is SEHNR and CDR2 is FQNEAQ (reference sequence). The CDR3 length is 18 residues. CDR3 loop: CASSGGARGRSSSYEQYF. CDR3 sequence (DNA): TGTGCCAGCAGCGGTGGGGCCAGGGGCCGTTCTAGCTCCTACGAGCAGTACTTC. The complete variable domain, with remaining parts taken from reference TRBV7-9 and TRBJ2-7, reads DTGVSQNPRHKITKRGQNVTFRCDPISEHNRLYWYRQTLGQGPEFLTYFQNEAQLEKSRLLSDRFSAERPKGSFSTLEIQRTEQGDSAMYLCASSGGARGRSSSYEQYFGPGTRLTVT.

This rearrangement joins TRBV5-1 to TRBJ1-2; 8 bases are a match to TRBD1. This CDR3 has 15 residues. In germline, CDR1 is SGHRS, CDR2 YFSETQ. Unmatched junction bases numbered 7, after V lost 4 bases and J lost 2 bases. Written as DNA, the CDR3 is TGCGCCAGCAGCACGGGACAGGAGTACAACTATGGCTACACCTTC. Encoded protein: CASSTGQEYNYGYTF.

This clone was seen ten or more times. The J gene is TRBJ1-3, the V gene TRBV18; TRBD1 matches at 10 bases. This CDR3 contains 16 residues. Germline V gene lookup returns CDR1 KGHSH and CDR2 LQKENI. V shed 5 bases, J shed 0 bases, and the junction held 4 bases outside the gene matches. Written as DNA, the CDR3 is TGTGCCAGCTCAGCCGGGACAGGGGCCTCTGGAAACACCATATATTTT. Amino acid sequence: CASSAGTGASGNTIYF.

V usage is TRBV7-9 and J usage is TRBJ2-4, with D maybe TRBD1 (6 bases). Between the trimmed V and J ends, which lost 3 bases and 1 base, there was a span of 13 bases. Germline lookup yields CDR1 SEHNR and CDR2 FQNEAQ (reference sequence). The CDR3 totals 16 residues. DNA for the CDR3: TGTGCCAGCAGCTTTGGGGGCGCGTTTGCCAAAAACATTCAGTACTTC. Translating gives CASSFGGAFAKNIQYF.

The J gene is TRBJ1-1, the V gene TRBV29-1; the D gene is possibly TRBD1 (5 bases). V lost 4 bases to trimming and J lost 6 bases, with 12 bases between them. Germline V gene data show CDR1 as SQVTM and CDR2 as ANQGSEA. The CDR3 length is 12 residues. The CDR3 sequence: CSVAGGRSEAFF. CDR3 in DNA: TGCAGCGTTGCTGGGGGTAGGTCTGAAGCTTTCTTT.

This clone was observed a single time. This chain's CDR3 is CASSNEGGVNTEAFF. The CDR3 DNA sequence: TGTGCCAGCAGTAACGAAGGGGGAGTGAACACTGAAGCTTTCTTT. The chain is built from TRBV6-1 and TRBJ1-1, with D perhaps TRBD1 (6 bases). V was pared by 5 bases and J by 0 bases, with 13 bases between. The germline V gene encodes CDR1 MNHNS and CDR2 SASEGT. The CDR3 is 15 amino acids.

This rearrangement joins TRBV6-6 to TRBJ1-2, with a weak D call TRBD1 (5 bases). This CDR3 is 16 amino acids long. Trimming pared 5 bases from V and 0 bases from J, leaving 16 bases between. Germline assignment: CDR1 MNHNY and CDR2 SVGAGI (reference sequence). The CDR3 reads CASSLDSRTANYGYTF. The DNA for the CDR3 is TGTGCCAGCAGTCTCGACAGTCGAACAGCTAACTATGGCTACACCTTC.

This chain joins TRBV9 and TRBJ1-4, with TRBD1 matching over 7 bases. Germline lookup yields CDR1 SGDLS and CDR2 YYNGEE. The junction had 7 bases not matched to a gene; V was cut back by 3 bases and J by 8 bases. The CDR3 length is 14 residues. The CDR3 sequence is CASSGTTGIEKLFF. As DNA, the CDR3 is TGTGCCAGCAGCGGGACGACAGGGATAGAAAAACTGTTTTTT.

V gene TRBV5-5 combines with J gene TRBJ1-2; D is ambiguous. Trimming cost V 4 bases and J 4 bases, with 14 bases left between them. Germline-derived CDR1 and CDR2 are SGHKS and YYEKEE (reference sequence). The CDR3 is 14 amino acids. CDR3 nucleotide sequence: TGTGCCAGCAGCCCCGAGGGCAGGAGCTATGGCTACACCTTC. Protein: CASSPEGRSYGYTF.

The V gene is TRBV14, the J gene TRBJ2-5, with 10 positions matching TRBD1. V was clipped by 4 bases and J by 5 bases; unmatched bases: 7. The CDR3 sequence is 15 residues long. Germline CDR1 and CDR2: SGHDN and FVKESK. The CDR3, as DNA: TGTGCCAGCAGCCTTCAGAGGGGACAGGGGGAGACCCAGTACTTC. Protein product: CASSLQRGQGETQYF.

CDR3 DNA: TGTGCCAGCGGACAATACAATGAGCAGTTCTTC. It yields the protein CASGQYNEQFF. The J gene is TRBJ2-1, the V gene TRBV11-3, with D perhaps matching TRBD1 (5 bases). The CDR3 sequence is 11 residues long. Trimming stripped 8 bases from V and 4 bases from J, with 6 bases between. The V gene's germline CDR1 is SGHNT and CDR2 YENEEA. Complete variable domain (other parts from reference TRBV11-3 and TRBJ2-1): EAGVVQSPRYKIIEKKQPVAFWCNPISGHNTLYWYLQNLGQGPELLIRYENEEAVDDSQLPKDRFSAERLKGVDSTLKIQPAELGDSAVYLCASGQYNEQFFGPGTRLTVL.

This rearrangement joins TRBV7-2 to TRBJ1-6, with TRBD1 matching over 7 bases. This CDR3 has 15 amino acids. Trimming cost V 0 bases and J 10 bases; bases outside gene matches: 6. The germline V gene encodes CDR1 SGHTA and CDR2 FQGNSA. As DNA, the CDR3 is TGTGCCAGCAGCTTAGCGCAGGGGGTGGGGTCACCCCTCCACTTT. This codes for CASSLAQGVGSPLHF.

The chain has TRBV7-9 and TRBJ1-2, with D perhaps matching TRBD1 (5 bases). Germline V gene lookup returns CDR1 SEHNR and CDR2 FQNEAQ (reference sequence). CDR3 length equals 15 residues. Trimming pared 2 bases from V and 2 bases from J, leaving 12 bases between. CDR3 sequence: CASSLFGTDNYGYTF. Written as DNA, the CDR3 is TGTGCCAGCAGCTTATTCGGGACTGACAACTATGGCTACACCTTC.

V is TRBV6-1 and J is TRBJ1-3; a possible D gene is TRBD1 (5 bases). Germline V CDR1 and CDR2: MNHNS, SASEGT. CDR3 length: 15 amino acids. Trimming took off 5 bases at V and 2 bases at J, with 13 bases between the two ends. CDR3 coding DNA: TGTGCCAGCAGTCCATGGGGGGGAGCTGGAAACACCATATATTTT. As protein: CASSPWGGAGNTIYF.

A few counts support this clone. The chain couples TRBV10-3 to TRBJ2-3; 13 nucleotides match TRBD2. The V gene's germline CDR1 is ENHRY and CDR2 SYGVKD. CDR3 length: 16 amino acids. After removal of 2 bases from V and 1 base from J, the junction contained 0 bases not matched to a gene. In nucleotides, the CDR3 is TGTGCCATCAGTGAGACTAGCGGGAGGGGCACAGATACGCAGTATTTT. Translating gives CAISETSGRGTDTQYF.

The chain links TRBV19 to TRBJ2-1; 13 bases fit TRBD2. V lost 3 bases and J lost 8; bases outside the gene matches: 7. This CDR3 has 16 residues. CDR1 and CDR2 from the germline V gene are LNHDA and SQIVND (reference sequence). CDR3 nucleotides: TGTGCCAGTAGTATGGGGACTAGCGGGACCCGTGATGAGCAGTTCTTC. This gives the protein CASSMGTSGTRDEQFF.

The CDR3 spells CASSLTRGADTQYF. The CDR3 nucleotides are TGTGCCAGCAGCTTGACTAGAGGTGCAGATACGCAGTATTTT. The chain carries TRBV5-4 and TRBJ2-3; weak D call: TRBD2 (5 bases). V was shortened by 1 base and J by 4 bases, with 10 bases between the two germline ends. CDR3 length equals 14 residues. Per germline, CDR1 SGHNT and CDR2 YYREEE (reference sequence).